The rows below give T cell receptor beta chains drawn from one sample of a study of blood T cell repertoires in COVID-19. The method was immunoSEQ multiplex PCR; TCRdb's version includes in-frame clones alone and lacks a portion of them. The table has 150,000 to 200,000 clones, roughly 87% seen once; the top ten hold approximately 7.8%. The sample was peripheral blood. The receptor set was obtained from a woman in her fifties or sixties with COVID-19, enrolled during active disease. Both conserved end residues are part of each CDR3. D genes are given only for firm matches. Not every row has a clone size; where given, it reads once, few, many or a size class.

j_gene: TRBJ1-1
d_gene: -
abundance: -
v_gene: TRBV3-1/TRBV3-2
CDR3aa: CASSPGGDTEAFF
CDR3nt: TGTGCCAGCAGCCCCGGAGGGGACACTGAAGCTTTCTTT

j_gene: TRBJ2-7
d_gene: TRBD2
abundance: once
v_gene: TRBV11-3
CDR3aa: CASSRGEQYEQYF
CDR3nt: TGTGCCAGCAGCCGGGGGGAGCAATACGAGCAGTACTTC

j_gene: TRBJ2-2
d_gene: TRBD2
abundance: -
v_gene: TRBV7-8
CDR3aa: CASDTLAGGTNTGELFF
CDR3nt: TGTGCCAGCGATACCTTAGCGGGAGGTACGAACACCGGGGAGCTGTTTTTT

j_gene: TRBJ1-5
d_gene: TRBD1
abundance: -
v_gene: TRBV6-5
CDR3aa: CASSPTGRQPQHF
CDR3nt: TGTGCCAGCAGCCCGACAGGGAGGCAGCCCCAGCATTTT

j_gene: TRBJ1-1
d_gene: -
abundance: -
v_gene: TRBV28
CDR3aa: CASSPPPQTGEAFF
CDR3nt: TGTGCCAGCAGTCCCCCGCCTCAGACAGGTGAAGCTTTCTTT

j_gene: TRBJ2-3
d_gene: TRBD2
abundance: -
v_gene: TRBV19
CDR3aa: CASSMGSGPLDTQYF
CDR3nt: TGTGCCAGTAGTATGGGTAGCGGGCCCTTGGATACGCAGTATTTT

j_gene: TRBJ2-3
d_gene: TRBD1
abundance: -
v_gene: TRBV28
CDR3aa: CASSTRPGQGFTDTQYF
CDR3nt: TGTGCCAGCAGTACCCGGCCGGGACAGGGTTTTACAGATACGCAGTATTTT

j_gene: TRBJ2-7
d_gene: -
abundance: -
v_gene: TRBV20-1
CDR3aa: CSASGGKRSYEQYF
CDR3nt: TGCAGTGCTAGTGGCGGGAAACGCTCCTACGAGCAGTACTTC

j_gene: TRBJ1-3
d_gene: -
abundance: once
v_gene: TRBV30
CDR3aa: CAWDRDKSSGNTIYF
CDR3nt: TGTGCCTGGGACCGGGACAAGAGCTCTGGAAACACCATATATTTT

j_gene: TRBJ1-1
d_gene: -
abundance: -
v_gene: TRBV28
CDR3aa: CATRETIGVGNTEAFF
CDR3nt: TGTGCCACCCGGGAGACAATCGGGGTAGGGAACACTGAAGCTTTCTTT

j_gene: TRBJ1-1
d_gene: -
abundance: -
v_gene: TRBV6-5
CDR3aa: CASSSIGGTEAFF
CDR3nt: TGTGCCAGCAGTTCCATCGGGGGCACTGAAGCTTTCTTT

j_gene: TRBJ1-6
d_gene: -
abundance: once
v_gene: TRBV28
CDR3aa: CASSSPQGSNSPLHF
CDR3nt: TGTGCCAGCAGCTCCCCTCAGGGGAGTAATTCACCCCTCCACTTT

j_gene: TRBJ2-5
d_gene: TRBD2
abundance: -
v_gene: TRBV7-3
CDR3aa: CASSLTSGQETQYF
CDR3nt: TGTGCCAGCAGCCTCACTAGCGGCCAAGAGACCCAGTACTTC

j_gene: TRBJ2-7
d_gene: TRBD2
abundance: once
v_gene: TRBV19
CDR3aa: CASSITSGRINEQYF
CDR3nt: TGTGCCAGTAGTATTACTAGCGGGAGGATCAACGAGCAGTACTTC

j_gene: TRBJ2-1
d_gene: -
abundance: -
v_gene: TRBV5-4
CDR3aa: CASSQPGRRTWSYNEQFF
CDR3nt: TGTGCCAGCAGCCAACCGGGAAGGAGGACCTGGTCCTACAATGAGCAGTTCTTC

j_gene: TRBJ2-7
d_gene: TRBD2
abundance: -
v_gene: TRBV2
CDR3aa: CASSGGGYEQYF
CDR3nt: TGTGCCAGCAGTGGCGGGGGCTACGAGCAGTACTTC

j_gene: TRBJ2-5
d_gene: TRBD1
abundance: -
v_gene: TRBV2
CDR3aa: CASIHLRDRGSEETQYF
CDR3nt: TGTGCCAGCATCCATCTACGTGACAGGGGGTCTGAAGAGACCCAGTACTTC

j_gene: TRBJ2-2
d_gene: TRBD1
abundance: -
v_gene: TRBV7-3
CDR3aa: CASSRQGTGELFF
CDR3nt: TGTGCCAGCAGCCGACAGGGGACCGGGGAGCTGTTTTTT

j_gene: TRBJ2-1
d_gene: -
abundance: many
v_gene: TRBV27
CDR3aa: CASSLGAGEFF
CDR3nt: TGTGCCAGCAGTTTGGGGGCAGGGGAGTTCTTC

j_gene: TRBJ2-1
d_gene: TRBD2
abundance: -
v_gene: TRBV2
CDR3aa: CASSTERGGYNEQFF
CDR3nt: TGTGCCAGCAGCACCGAGCGGGGGGGCTACAATGAGCAGTTCTTC

j_gene: TRBJ2-5
d_gene: -
abundance: once
v_gene: TRBV19
CDR3aa: CASSPTFTRTQYF
CDR3nt: TGTGCCAGTAGTCCGACTTTTACACGGACCCAGTACTTC

j_gene: TRBJ2-7
d_gene: TRBD1
abundance: -
v_gene: TRBV6-5
CDR3aa: CASSYRGQGDLYEQYF
CDR3nt: TGTGCCAGCAGTTACCGGGGACAGGGTGATTTGTACGAGCAGTACTTC

j_gene: TRBJ1-5
d_gene: -
abundance: -
v_gene: TRBV28
CDR3aa: CASSSPAGRGNQPQHF
CDR3nt: TGTGCCAGCAGTTCTCCGGCGGGGAGGGGCAATCAGCCCCAGCATTTT

j_gene: TRBJ2-4
d_gene: TRBD1
abundance: -
v_gene: TRBV5-1
CDR3aa: CASSLIGQGLVKNIQYF
CDR3nt: TGCGCCAGCAGCTTGATTGGACAGGGGCTGGTCAAAAACATTCAGTACTTC

j_gene: TRBJ2-1
d_gene: -
abundance: -
v_gene: TRBV5-4
CDR3aa: CASRLDSHNEQFF
CDR3nt: TGTGCCAGCAGATTGGACAGCCACAATGAGCAGTTCTTC

j_gene: TRBJ1-6
d_gene: -
abundance: many
v_gene: TRBV5-1
CDR3aa: CASSREPGTRDSPLHF
CDR3nt: TGCGCCAGCAGCCGGGAACCGGGGACACGCGATTCACCCCTCCACTTT

j_gene: TRBJ1-4
d_gene: TRBD1
abundance: -
v_gene: TRBV5-6
CDR3aa: CASSRDRSAKGSTNEKLFF
CDR3nt: TGTGCCAGCAGCCGGGACAGGTCCGCTAAAGGGTCAACTAATGAAAAACTGTTTTTT

j_gene: TRBJ2-1
d_gene: -
abundance: once
v_gene: TRBV10-3
CDR3aa: CAISVTGGDYNEQFF
CDR3nt: TGTGCCATCAGTGTGACCGGAGGTGACTACAATGAGCAGTTCTTC

j_gene: TRBJ1-5
d_gene: -
abundance: -
v_gene: TRBV19
CDR3aa: CASQPGHIVQPQHF
CDR3nt: TGTGCCAGTCAACCGGGACATATCGTGCAGCCCCAGCATTTT

j_gene: TRBJ2-2
d_gene: TRBD2
abundance: once
v_gene: TRBV19
CDR3aa: CASRKASGTNTGELFF
CDR3nt: TGTGCCAGCCGAAAAGCTAGCGGGACCAACACCGGGGAGCTGTTTTTT

j_gene: TRBJ2-7
d_gene: TRBD2
abundance: -
v_gene: TRBV28
CDR3aa: CASSLTSGNSYEQYF
CDR3nt: TGTGCCAGCAGTTTAACTAGCGGGAACTCCTACGAGCAGTACTTC

j_gene: TRBJ2-3
d_gene: -
abundance: -
v_gene: TRBV3-1/TRBV3-2
CDR3aa: CASSEKGHSTDTQYF
CDR3nt: TGTGCCAGCAGCGAAAAGGGACACAGCACAGATACGCAGTATTTT

j_gene: TRBJ2-7
d_gene: TRBD2
abundance: -
v_gene: TRBV7-6
CDR3aa: CASSYGTASGTYEQYF
CDR3nt: TGTGCCAGCAGCTACGGGACGGCTAGCGGCACCTACGAGCAGTACTTC

j_gene: TRBJ2-1
d_gene: TRBD2
abundance: -
v_gene: TRBV7-2
CDR3aa: CASSLGLAGHNEQFF
CDR3nt: TGTGCCAGCAGCCTGGGACTAGCGGGACACAATGAGCAGTTCTTC

j_gene: TRBJ2-2
d_gene: TRBD1
abundance: -
v_gene: TRBV24-1
CDR3aa: CATSDFPGQGNTGELFF
CDR3nt: TGTGCCACCAGTGATTTCCCAGGACAGGGAAACACCGGGGAGCTGTTTTTT

j_gene: TRBJ1-1
d_gene: -
abundance: once
v_gene: TRBV5-1
CDR3aa: CASSRGGSGDTEAFF
CDR3nt: TGCGCCAGCAGCAGGGGAGGGTCCGGAGACACTGAAGCTTTCTTT

j_gene: TRBJ2-2
d_gene: TRBD2
abundance: few
v_gene: TRBV5-1
CDR3aa: CASSLRGLGSGELFF
CDR3nt: TGCGCCAGCAGCCTTAGGGGACTAGGGTCCGGGGAGCTGTTTTTT

j_gene: TRBJ2-7
d_gene: -
abundance: -
v_gene: TRBV29-1
CDR3aa: CSVDGTSYEQYF
CDR3nt: TGCAGCGTTGACGGGACTTCCTACGAGCAGTACTTC

j_gene: TRBJ1-1
d_gene: -
abundance: -
v_gene: TRBV29-1
CDR3aa: CSAEGSMNTEAFF
CDR3nt: TGCAGCGCCGAGGGCAGCATGAACACTGAAGCTTTCTTT

j_gene: TRBJ2-3
d_gene: TRBD1
abundance: -
v_gene: TRBV7-8
CDR3aa: CASRQRQGDTQYF
CDR3nt: TGTGCCAGCAGACAGCGACAGGGTGATACGCAGTATTTT

j_gene: TRBJ2-5
d_gene: TRBD2
abundance: once
v_gene: TRBV5-4
CDR3aa: CASSLGGTSGRETQYF
CDR3nt: TGTGCCAGCAGCTTGGGAGGGACTAGCGGGAGGGAGACCCAGTACTTC

j_gene: TRBJ1-3
d_gene: -
abundance: -
v_gene: TRBV5-1
CDR3aa: CASREPEISENTIYF
CDR3nt: TGCGCCAGCCGGGAACCCGAGATTTCTGAAAACACCATATATTTT

j_gene: TRBJ2-1
d_gene: TRBD2
abundance: -
v_gene: TRBV11-3
CDR3aa: CASSLSSGRPNEQFF
CDR3nt: TGTGCCAGCAGCCTCTCTAGCGGGAGGCCTAATGAGCAGTTCTTC

j_gene: TRBJ1-5
d_gene: TRBD1
abundance: -
v_gene: TRBV28
CDR3aa: CASSFLFRDREEEWQHF
CDR3nt: TGTGCCAGCAGTTTTCTTTTCCGGGACAGGGAAGAAGAATGGCAGCATTTT

j_gene: TRBJ1-6
d_gene: TRBD1
abundance: few
v_gene: TRBV27
CDR3aa: CASSPWGQGSPLHF
CDR3nt: TGTGCCAGCAGCCCGTGGGGACAGGGTTCACCCCTCCACTTT

j_gene: TRBJ2-5
d_gene: TRBD2
abundance: -
v_gene: TRBV28
CDR3aa: CASRATGGRDTKETQYF
CDR3nt: TGTGCCAGCAGAGCAACCGGCGGGAGGGACACTAAAGAGACCCAGTACTTC

j_gene: TRBJ1-1
d_gene: -
abundance: -
v_gene: TRBV28
CDR3aa: CASNEQGEGNTEAFF
CDR3nt: TGTGCCAGCAATGAACAGGGTGAGGGGAACACTGAAGCTTTCTTT

j_gene: TRBJ2-3
d_gene: TRBD2
abundance: -
v_gene: TRBV10-3
CDR3aa: CAASPSTLAGVKDTQYF
CDR3nt: TGTGCCGCGTCGCCATCAACACTAGCGGGAGTGAAAGATACGCAGTATTTT

j_gene: TRBJ1-2
d_gene: TRBD1
abundance: -
v_gene: TRBV5-1
CDR3aa: CASSTGQGDYGYTF
CDR3nt: TGCGCCAGCAGCACGGGACAGGGGGACTATGGCTACACCTTC

j_gene: TRBJ1-1
d_gene: TRBD1
abundance: -
v_gene: TRBV19
CDR3aa: CASSPRTGGWTEAFF
CDR3nt: TGTGCCAGTAGTCCAAGAACAGGGGGTTGGACTGAAGCTTTCTTT

j_gene: TRBJ2-5
d_gene: TRBD2
abundance: -
v_gene: TRBV20-1
CDR3aa: CSASIPGGLTQETQYF
CDR3nt: TGCAGTGCTAGTATCCCGGGGGGGCTAACCCAAGAGACCCAGTACTTC

j_gene: TRBJ2-1
d_gene: TRBD2
abundance: -
v_gene: TRBV12-3/TRBV12-4
CDR3aa: CASSFPAREKFF
CDR3nt: TGTGCCAGCAGTTTCCCAGCGCGGGAGAAGTTCTTC

j_gene: TRBJ1-4
d_gene: TRBD1
abundance: few
v_gene: TRBV5-5
CDR3aa: CASSLGDRGRFEKLFF
CDR3nt: TGTGCCAGCAGCCTTGGGGACAGGGGTCGATTTGAAAAACTGTTTTTT

j_gene: TRBJ1-1
d_gene: -
abundance: -
v_gene: TRBV10-3
CDR3aa: CAIRTDRLNTEAFF
CDR3nt: TGTGCCATCAGGACGGACAGACTGAACACTGAAGCTTTCTTT

j_gene: TRBJ2-1
d_gene: TRBD1
abundance: -
v_gene: TRBV2
CDR3aa: CASSKDRGPYNEQFF
CDR3nt: TGTGCCAGCTCTAAGGACAGGGGCCCCTACAATGAGCAGTTCTTC

j_gene: TRBJ1-2
d_gene: -
abundance: -
v_gene: TRBV28
CDR3aa: CASSLLGANGYTF
CDR3nt: TGTGCCAGCAGTTTATTGGGGGCGAATGGCTACACCTTC